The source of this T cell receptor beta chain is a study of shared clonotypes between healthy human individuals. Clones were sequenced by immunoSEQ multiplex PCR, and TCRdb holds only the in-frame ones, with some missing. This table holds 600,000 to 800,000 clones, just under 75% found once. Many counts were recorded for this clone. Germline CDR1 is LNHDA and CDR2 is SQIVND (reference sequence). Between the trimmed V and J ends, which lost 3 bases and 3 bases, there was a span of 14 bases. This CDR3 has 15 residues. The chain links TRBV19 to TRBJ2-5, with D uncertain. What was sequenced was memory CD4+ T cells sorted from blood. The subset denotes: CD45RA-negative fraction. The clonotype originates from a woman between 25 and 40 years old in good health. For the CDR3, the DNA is TGTGCCAGTAGTATGAATCAACTACCCAAAGAGACCCAGTACTTC. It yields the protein CASSMNQLPKETQYF.